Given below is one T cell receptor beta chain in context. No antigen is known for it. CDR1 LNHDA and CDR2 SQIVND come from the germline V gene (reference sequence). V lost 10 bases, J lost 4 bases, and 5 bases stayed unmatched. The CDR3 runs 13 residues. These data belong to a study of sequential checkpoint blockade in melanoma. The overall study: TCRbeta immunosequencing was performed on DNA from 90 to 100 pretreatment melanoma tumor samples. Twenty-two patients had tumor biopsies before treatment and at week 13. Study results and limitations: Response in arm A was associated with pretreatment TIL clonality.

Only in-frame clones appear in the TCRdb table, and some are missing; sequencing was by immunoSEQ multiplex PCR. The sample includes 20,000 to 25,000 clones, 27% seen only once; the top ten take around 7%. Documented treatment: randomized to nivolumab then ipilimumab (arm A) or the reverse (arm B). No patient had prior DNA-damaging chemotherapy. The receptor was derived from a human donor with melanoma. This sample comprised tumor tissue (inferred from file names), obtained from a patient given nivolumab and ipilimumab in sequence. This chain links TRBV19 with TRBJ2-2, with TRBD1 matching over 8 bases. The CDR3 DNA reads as TGTGCCACAGGGGGCGAGCGCACCGGGGAGCTGTTTTTT. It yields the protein CATGGERTGELFF.